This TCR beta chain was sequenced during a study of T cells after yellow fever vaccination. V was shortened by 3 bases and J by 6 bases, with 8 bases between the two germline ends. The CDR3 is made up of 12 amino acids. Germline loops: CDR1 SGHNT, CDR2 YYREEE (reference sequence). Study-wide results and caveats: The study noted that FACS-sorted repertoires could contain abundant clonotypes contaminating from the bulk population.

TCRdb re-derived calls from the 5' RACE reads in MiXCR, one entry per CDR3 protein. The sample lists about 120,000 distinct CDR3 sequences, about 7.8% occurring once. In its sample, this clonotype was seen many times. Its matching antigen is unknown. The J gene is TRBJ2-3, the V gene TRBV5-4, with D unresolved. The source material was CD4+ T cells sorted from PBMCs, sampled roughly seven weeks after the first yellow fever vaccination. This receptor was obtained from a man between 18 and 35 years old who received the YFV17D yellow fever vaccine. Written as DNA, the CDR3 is TGTGCCAGCAGCTCCAGGTGGGATACGCAGTATTTT. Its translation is CASSSRWDTQYF.